This T cell receptor (beta chain) appears in the sequencing data of a study of T cells in Graves' hyperthyroidism and ophthalmopathy. Study information: Before treatment of any kind, peripheral blood was taken at initial diagnosis. Study-wide results and caveats: Ophthalmopathy was identified by the model a median approximately 6.4 months ahead of onset. Appearing also in blood were most of the thyroid clonotypes expanded above 0.001.

The CDR3 covers 16 residues. J gave up 5 bases and V 4 bases, and 15 bases lay outside the gene matches. Germline CDR1 reads SGHTS; CDR2 reads YDEGEE. At least 3 on the Clinical Activity Score was recorded for ophthalmopathy patients, who also had NOSPECS grade at least 4 and duration under 3 months. The CDR3 regions of TCR beta were amplified from RNA transcripts. HTBI primers were the set used in a first-round RT-PCR of the TCR CDR3. MiXCR, run by TCRdb on the multiplex PCR reads, gives a single entry per CDR3 protein. The sample carries 300,000 to 450,000 distinct CDR3 sequences, approximately 18% recorded once. Ten or more counts support this clonotype. Its antigen is as yet unknown.

The chain is built from TRBV5-8 and TRBJ2-7; 7 bases are shared with TRBD2. Material for sequencing was blood. The receptor comes from a woman aged 40 to 50 with Graves' ophthalmopathy. The CDR3 spells CASSPLGGSPNHEQYF. The CDR3 DNA sequence: TGTGCCAGCAGCCCGTTAGGCGGGAGTCCGAATCACGAGCAGTACTTC.